Below, 25 T cell receptor beta chains from the same sample are listed, as sequenced in a study of T-cell reconstitution after alpha-beta-depleted transplantation in children (dated by TCRdb to 2016 to 2018). The library relied on PCR. Instrument used: Illumina HiSeq 2500. TCR library preparation used molecular barcoding, with unique molecular identifiers applied to normalize quantification of the TCRbeta repertoire. TCRdb passed the public sequencing reads through fastp at Q25 and MiXCR, retaining productive beta sequences. Rows with a matching CDR3 protein are joined into one entry that keeps the most common DNA and genes. The sample table lists fewer than 550,000 distinct CDR3 sequences, over 9.5% of them with a count of one. The ten largest clones capture around 13% of the sample. Taken with the paper, the label for treatment or condition translates to: allogeneic hematopoietic cell transplantation with graft depleted of TCRalphabeta T cells and CD19 B cells.

Sequencing was performed on PBMCs, mostly from graft donor cells, taken 180 days after TCRalphabeta/CD19-depleted stem cell transplant. The receptors derive from a female patient between 2 and 15 years old who had a stem cell transplant for aplastic anemia, so the T cells may come from the graft donor.

This clonotype was seen a few times. The rearrangement links TRBV29-1 to TRBJ2-1, with 11 bases aligning to TRBD1. The CDR3 runs to 12 residues. The V and J ends lost 6 bases and 10 bases, in that order; junction bases with no gene match: 5. CDR1 is SQVTM and CDR2 is ANQGSEA in the germline V gene. CDR3 amino acids: CSVRTGGWEQFF. The CDR3 coding sequence is TGCAGCGTCCGGACAGGGGGCTGGGAGCAGTTCTTC.

Ten or more counts support this clonotype. V gene TRBV12-3 or TRBV12-4 combines with J gene TRBJ1-1; no definite D call. Trimming removed 2 bases from V and 8 bases from J, with 9 bases in between. The CDR3 consists of 12 residues. CDR3 nucleotide sequence: TGTGCCAGCAGTTTATCCCGGGCCGAAGCTTTCTTT. This sequence encodes CASSLSRAEAFF.

This chain connects TRBV29-1 to TRBJ2-1; 7 bases are a match to TRBD1. The CDR3 has 11 amino acids. V was pared by 7 bases and J by 4 bases, with 1 base of the junction left unmatched. Germline V gives CDR1 SQVTM, CDR2 ANQGSEA. In DNA, the CDR3 is TGCAGCGGGACAGGTTACAATGAGCAGTTCTTC. It specifies CSGTGYNEQFF.

This chain links TRBV7-2 with TRBJ1-5, with a possible D match to TRBD1 (5 bases). CDR3 size: 15 residues. Germline CDR1 reads SGHTA; CDR2 reads FQGNSA. V lost 4 bases, J lost 0 bases, and 10 bases lay in between. CDR3 amino acids: CASSSRDGSNQPQHF. In DNA, the CDR3 is TGTGCCAGCAGCTCCCGGGACGGTAGCAATCAGCCCCAGCATTTT.

Ten or more counts support this clonotype. The rearrangement joins TRBV20-1 to TRBJ2-1; 7 nucleotides match TRBD2. J was trimmed by 4 bases and V by 2 bases; bases with no gene match: 2. Germline assignment: CDR1 DFQATT and CDR2 SNEGSKA (reference sequence). The CDR3 is made up of 13 amino acids. The CDR3: CSARKAGYNEQFF. The CDR3, as DNA: TGCAGTGCTAGAAAAGCGGGGTACAATGAGCAGTTCTTC.

This clonotype was observed a few times. This sequence joins TRBV15 and TRBJ2-7; the D is unclear. The length of the CDR3 is 16 residues. Germline CDR1 and CDR2: LNHNV and YYDKDF (reference sequence). V shed 5 bases and J shed 4 bases, with 21 bases lying between them. The CDR3 reads CATSPSLVGVPYEQYF. The CDR3, as DNA: TGTGCCACCAGCCCCAGTTTGGTTGGGGTCCCTTACGAGCAGTACTTC.

This clonotype was detected ten times or more. The rearrangement links TRBV20-1 to TRBJ2-7; possibly TRBD1 for D (6 bases). Germline CDR1 DFQATT, CDR2 SNEGSKA (reference sequence). The CDR3 is 14 amino acids. Trimming shortened V by 6 bases and J by 2 bases, and 17 bases separated the two germline ends. The CDR3 DNA sequence: TGCAGTGCCCTGGGGACATCTAGCACCTACGAGCAGTACGTC. The encoded protein is CSALGTSSTYEQYV.

This clonotype was counted ten times or more. The J gene is TRBJ2-7, the V gene TRBV24-1, with D perhaps TRBD2 (5 bases). CDR1 and CDR2 (germline): KGHDR, SFDVKD. V gave up 3 bases and J gave up 3 bases, with 23 bases separating them. The CDR3 extends over 18 amino acids. CDR3 protein: CATSDPQQPGSLLYEQYV. The DNA for the CDR3 is TGTGCCACCAGTGATCCGCAGCAACCGGGATCCCTTCTCTACGAGCAGTACGTC.

The CDR3 coding sequence is TGTGCCAGCAGCTTAGACGAGGGGCCTACCTACGAGCAGTACTTC. Protein product: CASSLDEGPTYEQYF. The chain combines TRBV11-2 with TRBJ2-7; the D call may be TRBD1 or TRBD2 (5 bases each). This CDR3 comprises 15 residues. The germline gives CDR1 SGHAT, CDR2 FQNNGV. V shed 0 bases and J shed 2 bases, with 11 bases lying between them.

This clonotype was picked up many times. This rearrangement joins TRBV6-2 or TRBV6-3 to TRBJ2-1; D not resolved. This CDR3 contains 15 residues. Per the germline V gene, CDR1 is MNHEY and CDR2 is SVGEGT. The germline V and J ends were trimmed by 0 bases and 0 bases, with 6 bases remaining between them. The CDR3 coding sequence is TGTGCCAGCAGTTACTCGCTACACTCCTACAATGAGCAGTTCTTC. This gives the protein CASSYSLHSYNEQFF.

The V call is TRBV6-1, the J call TRBJ2-7, with 7 bases that match TRBD1. CDR1 is MNHNS and CDR2 is SASEGT in the germline V gene. This CDR3 has 18 residues. Trimming took 5 bases from V and 5 from J; bases not matched to a gene: 21. CDR3 loop: CASSPARGNRQGRDEQYF. The CDR3 DNA is TGTGCCAGCAGTCCCGCTCGTGGGAACCGACAGGGTCGGGACGAGCAGTACTTC.

V usage is TRBV27 and J usage is TRBJ2-7; 7 bases are shared with TRBD1. With 5 bases clipped from V and 0 bases from J, the junction kept 7 bases outside the gene matches. CDR3 size: 15 residues. The germline gives CDR1 MNHEY, CDR2 SMNVEV (reference sequence). The CDR3 sequence is CASSPFTGASYEQYV. The CDR3 nucleotides read TGTGCCAGCAGTCCGTTCACAGGGGCCTCCTACGAGCAGTACGTC.

In this sample, this clonotype turned up a few times. The chain uses TRBV7-9 and TRBJ2-5, with D perhaps TRBD1 or TRBD2 (6 bases each). V was trimmed by 8 bases and J by 4 bases, leaving 20 bases between them. This CDR3 region has 15 residues. CDR1 is SEHNR and CDR2 is FQNEAQ in the germline V gene (reference sequence). CDR3 nucleotide sequence: TGTGCCAGCGGATCGCCCAGGGGAGGAGGAGAGACCCAGTACTTC. This translates into CASGSPRGGGETQYF.

This clonotype appeared a single time. The chain uses TRBV24-1 and TRBJ2-1; D possibly matches TRBD1 or TRBD2 (5 bases each). The J call may be incorrect, as the DNA end agrees better with TRBJ2-7. The V gene's germline CDR1 is KGHDR and CDR2 SFDVKD. This CDR3 comprises 18 residues. CDR3 sequence reads: CATSDLKLRGPLHNEQYF. The DNA of the CDR3 is TGTGCCACCAGTGATCTAAAGCTCCGGGGCCCCTTACACAATGAGCAGTACTTC.

The chain links TRBV7-9 to TRBJ2-1; 11 nucleotides agree with TRBD2. In germline, CDR1 is SEHNR, CDR2 FQNEAQ (reference sequence). CDR3 length equals 17 residues. J lost 3 bases, V lost 4 bases, and 8 bases had no gene match. CDR3 residues: CASSSSGTSGLYNEQFF. The CDR3 DNA reads TGTGCCAGCAGCTCTTCCGGGACTAGCGGACTCTACAATGAGCAGTTCTTC.

This clonotype was found many times. The chain links TRBV4-3 to TRBJ1-1; TRBD1 matches at 7 bases. This CDR3 region has 15 residues. V lost 2 bases, J lost 4 bases, and 7 bases stayed unmatched. The germline gives CDR1 LGHNA, CDR2 YSLEER. The CDR3 DNA reads TGCGCCAGCAGCCAAACCGACAGGGTGAGCACTGAAGCTTTCTTT. Its translation: CASSQTDRVSTEAFF.

At least ten counts were recorded for this clonotype. The rearrangement links TRBV20-1 to TRBJ2-1, with a weak D call TRBD2 (6 bases). V lost 3 bases and J lost 0, with 15 bases in between. Germline values: CDR1 DFQATT, CDR2 SNEGSKA (reference sequence). The CDR3 is 16 residues long. The DNA for the CDR3 is TGCAGTGCTAGTTTTACGGACTACCTCTCCTACAATGAGCAGTTCTTC. Translation gives CSASFTDYLSYNEQFF.

The chain combines TRBV6-1 with TRBJ2-6; D might be TRBD1 or TRBD2, each matching 5 bases. The CDR3 sequence is 16 residues long. The germline V and J ends were trimmed by 6 bases and 0 bases, with 12 bases remaining between them. The germline CDR1 and CDR2 sequences are MNHNS and SASEGT. In DNA, the CDR3 is TGTGCCAGCAGGCCGGGACGGAGCTCTGGGGCCAACGTCCTGACTTTC. The encoded protein is CASRPGRSSGANVLTF.

The CDR3: CASSLPGTLTYEQYF. The CDR3 DNA reads as TGTGCCAGCAGTCTCCCTGGGACCTTAACCTACGAGCAGTACTTC. The chain uses TRBV28 and TRBJ2-7, with D possibly being TRBD1 or TRBD2 (5 bases each). V was clipped by 5 bases and J by 2 bases, with 16 bases between them. Germline lookup yields CDR1 MDHEN and CDR2 SYDVKM. The CDR3 sequence is 15 residues long. Full variable domain (outside the CDR3, taken from reference TRBV28 and TRBJ2-7): DVKVTQSSRYLVKRTGEKVFLECVQDMDHENMFWYRQDPGLGLRLIYFSYDVKMKEKGDIPEGYSVSREKKERFSLILESASTNQTSMYLCASSLPGTLTYEQYFGPGTRLTVT.

Many counts were recorded for this clonotype. The V gene is TRBV6-6, the J gene TRBJ2-1, with no clear D. Deletions cut 5 bases from V and 9 bases from J, with 8 bases between. Germline V gene data show CDR1 as MNHNY and CDR2 as SVGAGI (reference sequence). This CDR3 region has 11 residues. CDR3 in DNA: TGTGCCAGCAGTAACGACCCTGAGCAGTTCTTC. It is translated as CASSNDPEQFF.

This clonotype was recorded at least ten times. The V call is TRBV12-3 or TRBV12-4, the J call TRBJ1-5; D is unclear. The CDR3 has 14 residues. V was pared by 4 bases and J by 3 bases, with 10 bases between. The CDR3 DNA is TGTGCCAGCAGTTCTCGGGTCTCCAATCAGCCCCAGCATTTT. Amino acid sequence: CASSSRVSNQPQHF.

The chain carries TRBV27 and TRBJ2-5, with 8 positions matching TRBD1. The CDR3 length is 16 residues. Per the germline V gene, CDR1 is MNHEY and CDR2 is SMNVEV (reference sequence). V shed 4 bases, J shed 5 bases, and the junction held 12 bases outside the gene matches. CDR3 in amino acids: CASSSLLPRGRETQYF. CDR3 nucleotides: TGTGCCAGCAGTTCGCTCCTTCCCAGGGGGCGGGAGACCCAGTACTTC.

The chain carries TRBV12-3 or TRBV12-4 and TRBJ1-1; D is uncertain. The CDR3 sequence is 14 residues long. V gave up 5 bases and J gave up 2 bases, with 12 bases separating them. CDR3 nucleotide sequence: TGTGCCAGCAGTCCGGTGCCAGCCAACACTGAAGCTTTCTTT. It is translated as CASSPVPANTEAFF.

The chain combines TRBV28 with TRBJ2-7; no definite D call. CDR3 length: 14 residues. V was cut by 5 bases and J by 0 bases, with 11 bases left in between. The germline CDR1 and CDR2 sequences are MDHEN and SYDVKM. The CDR3 protein is CASSPRTSSYEQYF. The DNA of the CDR3 is TGTGCCAGCAGTCCCCGCACGAGCTCCTACGAGCAGTACTTC. The whole variable domain, filled in from reference TRBV28 and TRBJ2-7, reads DVKVTQSSRYLVKRTGEKVFLECVQDMDHENMFWYRQDPGLGLRLIYFSYDVKMKEKGDIPEGYSVSREKKERFSLILESASTNQTSMYLCASSPRTSSYEQYFGPGTRLTVT.

This clonotype was observed many times. This chain joins TRBV7-8 and TRBJ2-7, with a possible D match to TRBD1 (6 bases). Trimming stripped 9 bases from V and 2 bases from J, with 20 bases between. Germline V lookup: CDR1 SGHVS, CDR2 FQNEAQ. The CDR3 spans 15 residues. The CDR3 nucleotides read TGTGCCAGTTCGACCTCGGGACACCTTACCTACGAGCAGTACTTC. Its translation: CASSTSGHLTYEQYF.